The 12 T cell receptor beta chains presented below share a single source sample, sequenced in a study of response to subunit inactivated influenza vaccine. One entry per CDR3 protein results from TCRdb running MiXCR on the RT-PCR reads. The sample holds about 520,000 distinct CDR3 sequences, around 7.7% seen once. Here the sequenced sample was PBMCs from blood, taken about 24 months after vaccination. These receptor sequences come from a man between 50 and 75 years old who received an inactivated influenza vaccine.

This sequence joins TRBV12-3 or TRBV12-4 and TRBJ2-1, with 14 bases identical to TRBD2. V dropped 6 bases and J dropped 1; count of bases not matched to a gene: 11. The CDR3 spans 19 residues. The DNA of the CDR3 is TGTGCCAGCAGCTCCCCCGGGACTAGCGGGAGTAAATCCTACAATGAGCAGTTCTTC. It is translated as CASSSPGTSGSKSYNEQFF.

This clonotype has ten or more counts. This chain connects TRBV11-2 to TRBJ2-4; D is uncertain. Germline CDR1 SGHAT, CDR2 FQNNGV. The CDR3 contains 15 residues. V was trimmed by 5 bases and J by 7 bases, leaving 18 bases between them. The DNA for the CDR3 is TGTGCCAGCAGCGCGTCCACAAACTGGGGTAACATTCAGTACTTC. Protein: CASSASTNWGNIQYF.

In its sample, this clonotype was seen many times. This chain connects TRBV27 to TRBJ2-1; 14 bases line up with TRBD2. This CDR3 is built from 18 residues. Germline V lookup: CDR1 MNHEY, CDR2 SMNVEV (reference sequence). The V gene end was trimmed by 5 bases and the J gene end by 4 bases; junction bases not matched to a gene: 10. In nucleotides, the CDR3 is TGTGCCAGCAGTCCCATCGGGACTAGCGGGAGCCTATACAATGAGCAGTTCTTC. Its translation is CASSPIGTSGSLYNEQFF.

The chain has TRBV25-1 and TRBJ2-3; D is perhaps TRBD1 (6 bases). The CDR3 sequence is 14 residues long. Germline V gives CDR1 MGHDK, CDR2 SYGVNS. V gave up 5 bases and J gave up 2 bases, with 11 bases separating them. CDR3 residues: CASSPGHPTDTQYF. The CDR3 bases are TGTGCCAGCAGTCCGGGACATCCCACAGATACGCAGTATTTT.

The table lists this clonotype with many counts. The chain employs TRBV12-3 or TRBV12-4 and TRBJ2-5; TRBD2 matches at 14 bases. V gave up 5 bases and J gave up 4 bases; unmatched junction bases: 9. This CDR3 is built from 17 residues. The CDR3 bases are TGTGCCAGCAGTCCGGGACTAGCGGGAGATCTGGGAGAGACCCAGTACTTC. The encoded protein is CASSPGLAGDLGETQYF.

The genes are TRBV28 and TRBJ1-1; D is unclear. Germline CDR1 reads MDHEN; CDR2 reads SYDVKM. The CDR3 has 14 residues. V was pared by 6 bases and J by 1 base, with 12 bases between. The CDR3 loop reads CASRPGPQNTEAFF. DNA of the CDR3: TGTGCCAGCAGACCTGGGCCACAGAACACTGAAGCTTTCTTT.

This clonotype was seen only a few times. The chain has TRBV19 and TRBJ2-1; TRBD2 matches at 8 bases. V lost 3 bases and J lost 7; bases outside the gene matches: 8. The germline V gene encodes CDR1 LNHDA and CDR2 SQIVND (reference sequence). This CDR3 spans 15 amino acids. CDR3 DNA: TGTGCCAGTAGTATCGGCGGGGGGCTGTTGAATGAGCAGTTCTTC. It translates to CASSIGGGLLNEQFF.

This clonotype was counted ten times or more. V is TRBV12-3 or TRBV12-4 and J is TRBJ2-1; D is possibly TRBD2 (5 bases). This CDR3 spans 14 amino acids. V was trimmed by 3 bases and J by 6 bases, leaving 12 bases between them. In DNA form, the CDR3 reads TGTGCCAGCAGTTTCGGTTGGGGAGTCAATGAGCAGTTCTTC. Residues: CASSFGWGVNEQFF.

This clonotype has a count of ten or more. The rearrangement uses TRBV24-1 and TRBJ1-2, with unresolved D. In germline, CDR1 is KGHDR, CDR2 SFDVKD. This CDR3 is 13 amino acids long. Trimming removed 1 base from V and 7 bases from J, with 9 bases in between. For the CDR3, the DNA is TGTGCCACCAGTGATTTCGGTGGGTCTGGCTACACCTTC. Protein product: CATSDFGGSGYTF.

This clonotype was seen only a few times. V and J are TRBV19 and TRBJ2-2; a weak D match, TRBD2 (6 bases). V shed 5 bases and J shed 7 bases, with 8 bases lying between them. This CDR3 spans 12 amino acids. Per the germline V gene, CDR1 is LNHDA and CDR2 is SQIVND (reference sequence). CDR3 in amino acids: CASSETSGELFF. DNA of the CDR3: TGTGCCAGTAGTGAGACTAGCGGGGAGCTGTTTTTT.

This clonotype was seen repeatedly, ten times or more. V gene TRBV4-3 combines with J gene TRBJ2-1, with TRBD1 matching over 8 bases. Germline values: CDR1 LGHNA, CDR2 YSLEER. The CDR3 is 15 residues long. V shed 0 bases, J shed 7 bases, and the junction held 5 bases outside the gene matches. The CDR3 loop reads CASSQDPTGDNEQFF. CDR3 coding DNA: TGCGCCAGCAGCCAAGATCCGACAGGGGATAATGAGCAGTTCTTC.

This clonotype occurred a few times. The CDR3, as DNA: TGCAGTGCTAGAGGGTTCGGACTAGCGAGAAACAATGAGCAGTTCTTC. Residues: CSARGFGLARNNEQFF. The V gene is TRBV20-1, the J gene TRBJ2-1; 9 positions match TRBD2. V shed 1 base, J shed 5 bases, and the junction held 9 bases outside the gene matches. The CDR3 is 16 amino acids. The germline CDR1 and CDR2 sequences are DFQATT and SNEGSKA (reference sequence).